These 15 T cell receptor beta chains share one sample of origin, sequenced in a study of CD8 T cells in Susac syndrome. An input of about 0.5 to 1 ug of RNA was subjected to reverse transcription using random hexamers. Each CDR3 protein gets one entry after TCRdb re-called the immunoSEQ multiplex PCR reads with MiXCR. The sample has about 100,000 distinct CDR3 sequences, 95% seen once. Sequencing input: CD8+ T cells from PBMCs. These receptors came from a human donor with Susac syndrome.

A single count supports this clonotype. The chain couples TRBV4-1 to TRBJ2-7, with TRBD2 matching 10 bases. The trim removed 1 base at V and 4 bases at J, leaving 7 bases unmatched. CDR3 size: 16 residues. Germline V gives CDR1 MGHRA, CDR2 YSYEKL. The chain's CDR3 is CASSQGGSLAGYEQYF. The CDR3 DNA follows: TGCGCCAGCAGCCAAGGAGGATCACTAGCGGGGTACGAGCAGTACTTC.

CDR3 sequence (DNA): TGTGCCAGCTCACAAACAGACAGGAGGGAAGCTTTCTTT. Protein: CASSQTDRREAFF. The rearrangement links TRBV18 to TRBJ1-1; a possible D gene is TRBD1 (6 bases). V gave up 4 bases and J gave up 8 bases, with 14 bases separating them. Germline lookup yields CDR1 KGHSH and CDR2 LQKENI. CDR3 size: 13 residues.

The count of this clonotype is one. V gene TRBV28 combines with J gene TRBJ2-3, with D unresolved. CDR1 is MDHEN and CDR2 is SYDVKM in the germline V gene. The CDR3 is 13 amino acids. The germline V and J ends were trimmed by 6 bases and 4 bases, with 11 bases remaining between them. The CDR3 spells CASRTGLPDTQYF. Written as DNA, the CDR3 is TGTGCCAGCAGAACCGGCCTCCCAGATACGCAGTATTTT.

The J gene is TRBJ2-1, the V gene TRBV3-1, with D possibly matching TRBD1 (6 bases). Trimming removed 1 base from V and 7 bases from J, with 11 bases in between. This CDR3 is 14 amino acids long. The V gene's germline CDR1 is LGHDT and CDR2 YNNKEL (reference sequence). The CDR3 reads CASSQALGANEQFF. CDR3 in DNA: TGTGCCAGCAGCCAAGCTCTGGGGGCAAATGAGCAGTTCTTC.

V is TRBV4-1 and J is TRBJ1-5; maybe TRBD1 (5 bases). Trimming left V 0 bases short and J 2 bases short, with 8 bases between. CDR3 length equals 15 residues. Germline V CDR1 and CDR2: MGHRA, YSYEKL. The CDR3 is CASSQDFRGNQPQHF. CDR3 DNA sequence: TGCGCCAGCAGCCAAGACTTCAGGGGCAATCAGCCCCAGCATTTT.

The CDR3 is CASSYGGRPGSNEQYF. CDR3 coding DNA: TGTGCCAGCAGCTACGGGGGACGGCCGGGGTCCAACGAGCAGTACTTC. The chain couples TRBV7-6 to TRBJ2-7, with a weak D call TRBD2 (6 bases). This CDR3 has 16 residues. The germline gives CDR1 SGHVS, CDR2 FNYEAQ. V was trimmed by 4 bases and J by 5 bases, leaving 21 bases between them.

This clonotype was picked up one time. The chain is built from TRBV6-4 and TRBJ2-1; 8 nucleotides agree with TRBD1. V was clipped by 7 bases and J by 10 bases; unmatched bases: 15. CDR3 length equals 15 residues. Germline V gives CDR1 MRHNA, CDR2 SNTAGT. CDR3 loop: CASTPTGDGGGEQFF. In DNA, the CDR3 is TGTGCCAGCACCCCGACAGGGGATGGAGGGGGGGAGCAGTTCTTC.

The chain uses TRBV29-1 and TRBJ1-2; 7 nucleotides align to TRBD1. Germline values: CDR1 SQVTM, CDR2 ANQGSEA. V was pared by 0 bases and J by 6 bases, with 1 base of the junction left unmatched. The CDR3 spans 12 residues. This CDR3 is CSVEEGTDGYTF. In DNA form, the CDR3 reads TGCAGCGTTGAAGAGGGGACAGATGGCTACACCTTC. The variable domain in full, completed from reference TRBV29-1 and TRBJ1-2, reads SAVISQKPSRDICQRGTSLTIQCQVDSQVTMMFWYRQQPGQSLTLIATANQGSEATYESGFVIDKFPISRPNLTFSTLTVSNMSPEDSSIYLCSVEEGTDGYTFGSGTRLTVV.

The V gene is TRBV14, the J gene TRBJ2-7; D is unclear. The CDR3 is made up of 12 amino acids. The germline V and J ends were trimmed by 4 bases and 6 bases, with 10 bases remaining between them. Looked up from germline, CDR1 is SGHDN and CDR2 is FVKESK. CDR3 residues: CASSPKGAEQYF. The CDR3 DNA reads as TGTGCCAGCAGCCCCAAAGGCGCCGAGCAGTACTTC.

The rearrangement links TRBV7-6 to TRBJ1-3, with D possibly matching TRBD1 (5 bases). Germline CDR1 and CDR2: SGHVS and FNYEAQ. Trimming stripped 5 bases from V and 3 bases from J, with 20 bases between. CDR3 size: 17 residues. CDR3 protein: CASSPFRGSQDGNTIYF. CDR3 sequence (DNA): TGTGCCAGCAGCCCTTTTAGGGGCAGTCAGGATGGAAACACCATATATTTT. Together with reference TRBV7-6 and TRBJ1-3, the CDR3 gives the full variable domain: GAGVSQSPRYKVTKRGQDVALRCDPISGHVSLYWYRQALGQGPEFLTYFNYEAQQDKSGLPNDRFSAERPEGSISTLTIQRTEQRDSAMYRCASSPFRGSQDGNTIYFGEGSWLTVV.

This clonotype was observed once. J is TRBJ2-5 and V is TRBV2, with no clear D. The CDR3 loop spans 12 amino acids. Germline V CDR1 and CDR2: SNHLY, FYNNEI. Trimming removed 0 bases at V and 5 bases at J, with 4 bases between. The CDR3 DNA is TGTGCCAGCAGTGAAGCCGGGGAGACCCAGTACTTC. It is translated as CASSEAGETQYF.

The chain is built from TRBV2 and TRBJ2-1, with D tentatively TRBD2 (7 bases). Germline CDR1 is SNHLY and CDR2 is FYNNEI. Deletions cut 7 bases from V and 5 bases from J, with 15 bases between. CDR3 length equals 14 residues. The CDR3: CASTARGGDNEQFF. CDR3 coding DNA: TGTGCCAGCACGGCTAGGGGGGGGGACAATGAGCAGTTCTTC.

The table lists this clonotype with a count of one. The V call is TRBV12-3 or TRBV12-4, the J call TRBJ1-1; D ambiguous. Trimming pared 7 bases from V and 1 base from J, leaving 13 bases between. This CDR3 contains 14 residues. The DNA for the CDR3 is TGTGCCAGCACCCTGTCCGGCTGGAACACTGAAGCTTTCTTT. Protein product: CASTLSGWNTEAFF.

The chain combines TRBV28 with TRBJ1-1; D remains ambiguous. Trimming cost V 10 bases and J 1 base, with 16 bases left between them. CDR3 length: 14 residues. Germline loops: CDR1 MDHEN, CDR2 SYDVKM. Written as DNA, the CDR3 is TGTGCCACCCGGTGGGCCTCCTCGAACACTGAAGCTTTCTTT. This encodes CATRWASSNTEAFF.

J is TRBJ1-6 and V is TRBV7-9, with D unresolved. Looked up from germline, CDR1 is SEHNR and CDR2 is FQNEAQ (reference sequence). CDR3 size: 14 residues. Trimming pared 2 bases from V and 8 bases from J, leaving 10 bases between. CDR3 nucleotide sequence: TGTGCCAGCAGCTTAAGTCCCATGGATTCACCCCTCCACTTT. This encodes CASSLSPMDSPLHF.